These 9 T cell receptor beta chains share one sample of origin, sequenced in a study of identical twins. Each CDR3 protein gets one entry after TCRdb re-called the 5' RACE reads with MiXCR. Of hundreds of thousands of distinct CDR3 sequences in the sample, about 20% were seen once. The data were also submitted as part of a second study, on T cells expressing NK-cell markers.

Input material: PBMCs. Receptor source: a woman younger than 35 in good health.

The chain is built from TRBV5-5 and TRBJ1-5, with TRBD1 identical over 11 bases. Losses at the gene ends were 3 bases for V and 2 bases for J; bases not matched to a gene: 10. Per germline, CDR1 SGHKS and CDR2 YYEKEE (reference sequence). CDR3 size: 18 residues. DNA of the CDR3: TGTGCCAGCAGCTCGTGGGGACAGGGGGTCCGGGGCAATCAGCCCCAGCATTTT. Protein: CASSSWGQGVRGNQPQHF.

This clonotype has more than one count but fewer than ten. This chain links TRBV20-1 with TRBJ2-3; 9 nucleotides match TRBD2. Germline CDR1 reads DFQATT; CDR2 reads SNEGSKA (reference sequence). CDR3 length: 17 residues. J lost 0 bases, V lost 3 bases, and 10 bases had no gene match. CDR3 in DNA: TGCAGTGCTAGTCCCAGCGGGAGGCCGTCTAGCACAGATACGCAGTATTTT. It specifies CSASPSGRPSSTDTQYF.

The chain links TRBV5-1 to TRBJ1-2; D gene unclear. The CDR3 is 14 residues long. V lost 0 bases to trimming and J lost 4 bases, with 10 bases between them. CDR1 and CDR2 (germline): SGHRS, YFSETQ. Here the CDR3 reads CASSLAGVFYGYTF. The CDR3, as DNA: TGCGCCAGCAGCTTGGCAGGCGTTTTCTATGGCTACACCTTC.

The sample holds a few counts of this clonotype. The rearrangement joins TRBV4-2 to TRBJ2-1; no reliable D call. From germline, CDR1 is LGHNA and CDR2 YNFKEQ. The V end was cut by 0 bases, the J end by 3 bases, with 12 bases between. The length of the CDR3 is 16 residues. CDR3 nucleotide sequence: TGTGCCAGCAGCCAAGATAGAGCAGGATTCTACAATGAGCAGTTCTTC. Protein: CASSQDRAGFYNEQFF.

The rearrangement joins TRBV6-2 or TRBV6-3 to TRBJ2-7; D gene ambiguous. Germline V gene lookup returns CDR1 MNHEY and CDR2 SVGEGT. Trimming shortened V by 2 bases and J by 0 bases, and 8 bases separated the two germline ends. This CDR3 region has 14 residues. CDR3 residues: CASSYEASSYEQYF. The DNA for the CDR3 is TGTGCCAGCAGTTACGAGGCAAGCTCCTACGAGCAGTACTTC.

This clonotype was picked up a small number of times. For the CDR3, the DNA is TGTGCCAGCAGTCCCGAAATAGCGGGAGCCCCCACAGATACGCAGTATTTT. This codes for CASSPEIAGAPTDTQYF. V usage is TRBV6-2 or TRBV6-3 and J usage is TRBJ2-3; 9 bases line up with TRBD2. Germline V gene sequence: CDR1 MNHEY, CDR2 SVGEGT. J gave up 2 bases and V 5 bases, and 11 bases lay outside the gene matches. This CDR3 is built from 17 residues.

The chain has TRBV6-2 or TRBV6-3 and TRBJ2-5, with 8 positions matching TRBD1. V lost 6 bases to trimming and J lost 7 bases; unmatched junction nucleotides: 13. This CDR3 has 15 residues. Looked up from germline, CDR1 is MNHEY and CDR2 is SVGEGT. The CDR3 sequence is CASRRGQGFSTTQYF. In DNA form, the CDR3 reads TGTGCCAGCAGACGAGGACAGGGCTTCTCAACGACCCAGTACTTC.

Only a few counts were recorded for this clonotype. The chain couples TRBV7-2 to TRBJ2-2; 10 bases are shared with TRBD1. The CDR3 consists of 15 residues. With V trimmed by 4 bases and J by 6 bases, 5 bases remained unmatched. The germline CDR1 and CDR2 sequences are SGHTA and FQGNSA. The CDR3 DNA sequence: TGTGCCAGCAGCTCGACAGGGGGCGCCGCCGGGGAGCTGTTTTTT. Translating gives CASSSTGGAAGELFF. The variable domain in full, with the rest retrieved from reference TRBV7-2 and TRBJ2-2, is GAGVSQSPSNKVTEKGKDVELRCDPISGHTALYWYRQSLGQGLEFLIYFQGNSAPDKSGLPSDRFSAERTGGSVSTLTIQRTQQEDSAVYLCASSSTGGAAGELFFGEGSRLTVL.

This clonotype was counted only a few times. CDR3 sequence (DNA): TGCGCCAGCAGCTTGCTTGGCAGGGACATTCAGTACTTC. Encoded protein: CASSLLGRDIQYF. The rearrangement joins TRBV5-1 to TRBJ2-4; D may be TRBD1 (5 bases). CDR3 size: 13 residues. V lost 1 base to trimming and J lost 8 bases, with 10 bases between them. Germline values: CDR1 SGHRS, CDR2 YFSETQ.